Below are 19 T cell receptor beta chains sequenced from a single sample in a study of blood T cell repertoires in COVID-19. The data were produced by immunoSEQ multiplex PCR, yet TCRdb's version contains in-frame clones alone and is incomplete. In the table there are a few hundred thousand clones, about 90% of which are singletons. The material sequenced was peripheral blood. The source is a woman in her thirties or forties with COVID-19, enrolled during active disease.

The chain links TRBV10-3 to TRBJ1-2; D gene uncertain. The CDR3 is 12 residues long. The V and J ends lost 3 bases and 0 bases respectively, with 2 bases between them. Germline CDR1 and CDR2: ENHRY and SYGVKD. CDR3 sequence reads: CAISDTNYGYTF. The DNA for the CDR3 is TGTGCCATCAGTGATACTAACTATGGCTACACCTTC.

V gene TRBV19 combines with J gene TRBJ1-2, with 12 bases matching TRBD1. The CDR3 has 16 amino acids. Germline CDR1 reads LNHDA; CDR2 reads SQIVND (reference sequence). V trimming: 6 bases; J trimming: 4 bases; junction bases outside the gene matches: 9. The DNA for the CDR3 is TGTGCCAGTAGACCGGGACAGGGGGCTGGTTTCTATGGCTACACCTTC. The encoded protein is CASRPGQGAGFYGYTF.

The J gene is TRBJ1-4, the V gene TRBV6-6; perhaps TRBD1 as D (5 bases). The CDR3 has 13 amino acids. Germline V gene data show CDR1 as MNHNY and CDR2 as SVGAGI (reference sequence). Trimming removed 4 bases at V and 6 bases at J, with 9 bases between. The DNA of the CDR3 is TGTGCCAGCAGTTGGGCGGGGGATGAAAAACTGTTTTTT. It codes for CASSWAGDEKLFF.

The chain is built from TRBV9 and TRBJ2-5; TRBD1 is a possible D gene (6 bases). The V end was cut by 0 bases, the J end by 7 bases, with 13 bases between. Germline loops: CDR1 SGDLS, CDR2 YYNGEE. The CDR3 length is 14 residues. The CDR3 region has the DNA TGTGCCAGCAGCGTAGTCGGCAGGGGAGTGACCCAGTACTTC. It yields the protein CASSVVGRGVTQYF.

This chain uses TRBV5-6 with TRBJ1-5, with a weak D call TRBD1 (5 bases). The CDR3 loop spans 13 amino acids. V was trimmed by 4 bases and J by 4 bases, leaving 9 bases between them. The germline V gene has CDR1 SGHDT and CDR2 YYEEEE. Here the CDR3 reads CASSRAGNQPQHF. DNA for the CDR3: TGTGCCAGCAGCCGGGCAGGGAATCAGCCCCAGCATTTT.

The chain has TRBV30 and TRBJ1-6; a weak D match, TRBD1 (5 bases). V gave up 1 base and J gave up 5 bases, with 15 bases separating them. In germline, CDR1 is GTSNPN, CDR2 SVGIG (reference sequence). The CDR3 contains 16 residues. This CDR3 is CAWSGQIQLNNSPLHF. CDR3 in DNA: TGTGCCTGGAGTGGACAGATTCAATTAAATAATTCACCCCTCCACTTT.

The chain is built from TRBV11-2 and TRBJ2-5; 8 positions match TRBD2. Germline V gene sequence: CDR1 SGHAT, CDR2 FQNNGV. V gave up 6 bases and J gave up 5 bases; unmatched junction bases: 11. The CDR3 extends over 15 amino acids. CDR3 residues: CASSPYRGGRETQYF. For the CDR3, the DNA is TGTGCCAGCAGTCCGTATCGGGGGGGCCGGGAGACCCAGTACTTC.

The CDR3 loop reads CASSFVGQGWHEQYF. CDR3 nucleotides: TGTGCCAGCAGTTTCGTTGGACAGGGATGGCACGAGCAGTACTTC. The chain is built from TRBV27 and TRBJ2-7, with TRBD1 identical over 8 bases. Germline assignment: CDR1 MNHEY and CDR2 SMNVEV (reference sequence). V gave up 3 bases and J gave up 5 bases; unmatched junction bases: 9. The CDR3 spans 15 residues.

This sequence joins TRBV4-3 and TRBJ2-7, with D perhaps matching TRBD1 (7 bases). Germline V CDR1 and CDR2: LGHNA, YSLEER. Trimming took off 1 base at V and 2 bases at J, with 15 bases between the two ends. This CDR3 has 16 amino acids. The DNA of the CDR3 is TGCGCCAGCAGCCAAGCCTTTGGGGGGACAGCCTACGAGCAGTACTTC. It yields the protein CASSQAFGGTAYEQYF.

The CDR3 region has the DNA TGTGCCAGCAGCTTAGCGGGACACGTGTTTAATTCACCCCTCCACTTT. This gives the protein CASSLAGHVFNSPLHF. V gene TRBV11-2 combines with J gene TRBJ1-6; weak D call: TRBD1 (6 bases). Trimming left V 1 base short and J 6 bases short, with 13 bases between. This CDR3 has 16 residues. The germline V gene has CDR1 SGHAT and CDR2 FQNNGV.

DNA of the CDR3: TGTGCCAGCAGTTACACGACAGGGGGCGGGAATGAGCAGTTCTTC. Translation gives CASSYTTGGGNEQFF. This chain connects TRBV6-5 to TRBJ2-1, with 10 bases matching TRBD1. This CDR3 is built from 15 residues. Germline CDR1 and CDR2: MNHEY and SVGAGI. Germline trimming cut 2 bases from V and 7 bases from J; bases unmatched to any gene: 5.

J is TRBJ1-2 and V is TRBV4-1; 9 bases agree with TRBD1. This CDR3 is built from 16 residues. From germline, CDR1 is MGHRA and CDR2 YSYEKL. V shed 3 bases and J 6 bases; nucleotides not matched to a gene: 11. The CDR3 DNA sequence: TGCGCCAGCAGCCATTTACCGGGACAGGGTCGCAATGGCTACACCTTC. This encodes CASSHLPGQGRNGYTF.

The chain uses TRBV6-2 or TRBV6-3 and TRBJ1-5; TRBD1 agrees at 7 bases. Germline values: CDR1 MNHEY, CDR2 SVGEGT. The CDR3 sequence is 14 residues long. Unmatched junction bases numbered 4, after V lost 5 bases and J lost 3 bases. The CDR3 bases are TGTGCCAGCAGTCGGACAGGATACAATCAGCCCCAGCATTTT. It is translated as CASSRTGYNQPQHF.

There are a few counts of this clone. The chain links TRBV7-3 to TRBJ1-1, with a tentative D call TRBD1 (6 bases). The germline gives CDR1 SGHTA, CDR2 FQGTGA. Trimming shortened V by 4 bases and J by 0 bases, and 9 bases separated the two germline ends. This CDR3 contains 14 residues. The CDR3 coding sequence is TGTGCCAGCAGCTCGGACAGCCTGAACACTGAAGCTTTCTTT. Protein sequence: CASSSDSLNTEAFF.

The gene calls are TRBV18 and TRBJ2-1; tentatively, D is TRBD2 (5 bases). V was clipped by 5 bases and J by 2 bases, with 25 bases between them. Germline lookup yields CDR1 KGHSH and CDR2 LQKENI. The CDR3 runs to 19 residues. This CDR3 reads CASSTDAVLPGSPYNEQFF. CDR3 DNA: TGTGCCAGCTCAACTGACGCGGTTCTACCGGGATCCCCCTACAATGAGCAGTTCTTC.

The chain is built from TRBV11-2 and TRBJ1-2; TRBD1 agrees at 10 bases. Unmatched junction bases numbered 6, after V lost 2 bases and J lost 3 bases. The CDR3 totals 16 residues. Germline V gene data show CDR1 as SGHAT and CDR2 as FQNNGV. CDR3 loop: CASSLISTGGDYGYTF. CDR3 sequence (DNA): TGTGCCAGCAGCTTAATATCGACAGGGGGCGACTATGGCTACACCTTC.

This clone was seen a single time. This rearrangement joins TRBV11-3 to TRBJ2-1; 8 positions agree with TRBD1. The CDR3 loop spans 18 amino acids. Germline V gene sequence: CDR1 SGHNT, CDR2 YENEEA. After removal of 1 base from V and 0 bases from J, the junction contained 8 bases not matched to a gene. CDR3 region: CASSLAARGTGSYNEQFF. CDR3 sequence (DNA): TGTGCCAGCAGCTTAGCGGCTCGGGGGACAGGCTCCTACAATGAGCAGTTCTTC.

This chain joins TRBV5-6 and TRBJ1-2, with D perhaps TRBD1 (5 bases). Germline V gene data show CDR1 as SGHDT and CDR2 as YYEEEE. Between the trimmed V and J ends, which lost 4 bases and 0 bases, there was a span of 22 bases. This CDR3 is 18 amino acids long. CDR3 loop: CASSPTTELVGTNYGYTF. The CDR3 DNA sequence: TGTGCCAGCAGCCCCACGACAGAACTCGTTGGGACTAACTATGGCTACACCTTC. Supplemented by reference TRBV5-6 and TRBJ1-2, the full variable domain reads DAGVTQSPTHLIKTRGQQVTLRCSPKSGHDTVSWYQQALGQGPQFIFQYYEEEERQRGNFPDRFSGHQFPNYSSELNVNALLLGDSALYLCASSPTTELVGTNYGYTFGSGTRLTVV.

The chain joins TRBV27 to TRBJ2-7, with no clear D. The CDR3 contains 13 residues. Trimming took 0 bases from V and 3 from J, leaving 6 bases between them. Germline CDR1 is MNHEY and CDR2 is SMNVEV (reference sequence). The CDR3 nucleotides are TGTGCCAGCAGTTTATCATCCCTCTACGAGCAGTACTTC. This translates into CASSLSSLYEQYF.